Listed here are 32 T cell receptor beta chains from one sample, sequenced in a study of blood T cell repertoires in COVID-19. Clones were sequenced by immunoSEQ multiplex PCR, and TCRdb holds only the in-frame ones, with some missing. The sample records roughly 240,000 clones, roughly 82% being singletons. The sequenced sample consisted of peripheral blood. The receptors come from a woman older than 75 with COVID-19, enrolled during active disease.

The chain links TRBV6-5 to TRBJ1-1, with D possibly being TRBD1 (6 bases). The CDR3 loop spans 16 amino acids. The V and J ends lost 0 bases and 1 base respectively, with 12 bases between them. Germline CDR1 and CDR2: MNHEY and SVGAGI. As DNA, the CDR3 is TGTGCCAGCAGTTACTCGGACAGATACAAGAACACTGAAGCTTTCTTT. Protein product: CASSYSDRYKNTEAFF.

This chain joins TRBV3-1 (or the pseudogene TRBV3-2) and TRBJ2-1; TRBD2 aligns across 11 bases. The germline gives CDR1 LGHDT, CDR2 YNNKEL (reference sequence). This CDR3 contains 15 residues. V gave up 4 bases and J gave up 9 bases; unmatched junction bases: 8. The CDR3 spells CASSLSGGARGEQFF. Written as DNA, the CDR3 is TGTGCCAGCAGCCTTAGCGGGGGGGCCAGGGGTGAGCAGTTCTTC.

The chain recombines TRBV7-9 with TRBJ1-5; D not certain. V shed 3 bases and J shed 5 bases, with 5 bases lying between them. The CDR3 is 12 amino acids. CDR1 is SEHNR, CDR2 FQNEAQ, per germline (reference sequence). CDR3 sequence (DNA): TGTGCCAGCAGCTTGTCTTATCAGCCCCAGCATTTT. This translates into CASSLSYQPQHF.

The chain combines TRBV2 with TRBJ1-5, with D tentatively TRBD1 (5 bases). The CDR3 is made up of 13 amino acids. CDR1 and CDR2 from the germline V gene are SNHLY and FYNNEI. The germline V and J ends were trimmed by 6 bases and 4 bases, with 10 bases remaining between them. The CDR3 spells CASSREGNQPQHF. In nucleotides, the CDR3 is TGTGCCAGCAGCAGGGAGGGGAATCAGCCCCAGCATTTT.

V and J are TRBV6-5 and TRBJ1-1, with unresolved D. CDR3 length: 13 residues. The V gene lost 5 bases and the J gene lost 1 base, with 8 bases spanning the gap. The germline V gene encodes CDR1 MNHEY and CDR2 SVGAGI. In DNA, the CDR3 is TGTGCCAGCAGTACATTGGCGAACACTGAAGCTTTCTTT. Protein sequence: CASSTLANTEAFF.

The chain couples TRBV4-1 to TRBJ2-5, with D possibly matching TRBD2 (5 bases). With 3 bases removed from V and 5 bases from J, the gap between germline ends came to 16 bases. CDR1 and CDR2 from the germline V gene are MGHRA and YSYEKL. There are 15 residues in the CDR3. CDR3 nucleotide sequence: TGCGCCAGCAGCCAGAACCCGGGGTACTTGGAGACCCAGTACTTC. Protein sequence: CASSQNPGYLETQYF.

This clone appeared a few times. The chain couples TRBV7-9 to TRBJ1-2; 10 bases are a match to TRBD1. CDR3 length: 14 residues. The junction had 4 bases not matched to a gene; V was cut back by 5 bases and J by 4 bases. The germline CDR1 and CDR2 sequences are SEHNR and FQNEAQ (reference sequence). In DNA, the CDR3 is TGTGCCAGCAGCCCCTGGACAGGGGGCTATGGCTACACCTTC. This codes for CASSPWTGGYGYTF.

The V and J genes are TRBV29-1 and TRBJ2-7; 7 nucleotides match TRBD2. Trimming cost V 4 bases and J 7 bases; bases outside gene matches: 4. This CDR3 is 11 amino acids long. Germline CDR1 and CDR2: SQVTM and ANQGSEA. CDR3 sequence reads: CSVAWEGEQYV. Here the CDR3 DNA reads TGCAGCGTTGCTTGGGAGGGTGAGCAGTACGTC.

This clone has more than one count but fewer than ten. The rearrangement uses TRBV13 and TRBJ1-2, with a weak D call TRBD1 (6 bases). The CDR3 covers 15 residues. The ends were cut back, 3 bases at V and 7 bases at J, with 18 bases in the middle. The germline V gene encodes CDR1 PRHDT and CDR2 FYEKMQ (reference sequence). CDR3 DNA sequence: TGTGCCAGCAGCTTCCTTGACAGGTCTGGGGGTGGCTACACCTTC. Its translation is CASSFLDRSGGGYTF. Drawing the rest from reference TRBV13 and TRBJ1-2, the complete variable domain is AAGVIQSPRHLIKEKRETATLKCYPIPRHDTVYWYQQGPGQDPQFLISFYEKMQSDKGSIPDRFSAQQFSDYHSELNMSSLELGDSALYFCASSFLDRSGGGYTFGSGTRLTVV.

The J gene is TRBJ2-1, the V gene TRBV7-8, with TRBD2 matching 8 bases. From germline, CDR1 is SGHVS and CDR2 FQNEAQ. The CDR3 is made up of 17 amino acids. V shed 3 bases, J shed 2 bases, and the junction held 9 bases outside the gene matches. The CDR3 DNA reads as TGTGCCAGCAGCTTGCGAGCGGGGGAGAGGCCCTACAATGAGCAGTTCTTC. It yields the protein CASSLRAGERPYNEQFF.

The V gene is TRBV27, the J gene TRBJ2-5; TRBD1 might be the D (5 bases). The CDR3 runs to 14 residues. In germline, CDR1 is MNHEY, CDR2 SMNVEV (reference sequence). V dropped 1 base and J dropped 2 bases, with 8 bases sitting between them. The CDR3 spells CASSLYGAQETQYF. The CDR3 DNA reads as TGTGCCAGCAGTTTATATGGGGCTCAAGAGACCCAGTACTTC.

The gene calls are TRBV3-1 (or the pseudogene TRBV3-2) and TRBJ2-5; the D gene is possibly TRBD1 (7 bases). The CDR3 length is 13 residues. V gave up 4 bases and J gave up 5 bases, with 11 bases separating them. Germline V gives CDR1 LGHDT, CDR2 YNNKEL (reference sequence). The DNA of the CDR3 is TGTGCCAGCAGCCTACAGGGGAGGGAGACCCAGTACTTC. Protein product: CASSLQGRETQYF.

The rearrangement joins TRBV9 to TRBJ2-5; D is ambiguous. Trimming removed 0 bases from V and 7 bases from J, with 22 bases in between. Germline CDR1 is SGDLS and CDR2 is YYNGEE. The CDR3 is 17 residues long. The DNA of the CDR3 is TGTGCCAGCAGCGTAGGGCCTACGCCTGGTGGGTCGGGGACCCAGTACTTC. Protein product: CASSVGPTPGGSGTQYF.

The V call is TRBV15, the J call TRBJ1-3, with TRBD1 identical over 11 bases. The CDR3 is 16 residues long. Germline V gene sequence: CDR1 LNHNV, CDR2 YYDKDF (reference sequence). V was clipped by 2 bases and J by 8 bases; unmatched bases: 8. Here the CDR3 DNA reads TGTGCCACCAGCAGATCAGGGACAGGGGGTATAGACACCATATATTTT. Translation gives CATSRSGTGGIDTIYF.

This clone was seen only once. Here the CDR3 reads CASSVPSGVGADTQYF. DNA for the CDR3: TGTGCCAGCAGTGTCCCTAGCGGGGTAGGAGCAGATACGCAGTATTTT. The chain recombines TRBV25-1 with TRBJ2-3; 9 nucleotides match TRBD2. This CDR3 comprises 16 residues. CDR1 and CDR2 from the germline V gene are MGHDK and SYGVNS. With 4 bases clipped from V and 4 bases from J, the junction kept 9 bases outside the gene matches.

Comments on this clone: Other nucleotide sequences from this sample produce the same CDR3. V and J are TRBV18 and TRBJ1-5; TRBD1 matches at 9 bases. The CDR3 has 14 residues. Per the germline V gene, CDR1 is KGHSH and CDR2 is LQKENI. The ends lost 3 bases at V and 4 bases at J; junction bases unmatched: 1. Here the CDR3 DNA reads TGTGCCAGCTCACCCGGACAGGGGAATCAGCCCCAGCATTTT. Amino acids: CASSPGQGNQPQHF.

The V call is TRBV5-1, the J call TRBJ2-5; TRBD1 agrees at 12 bases. The CDR3 totals 16 residues. The V segment lost 5 bases and the J segment 1 base; nucleotides outside the gene matches: 6. CDR1 and CDR2 (germline): SGHRS, YFSETQ. The CDR3 sequence is CASRPGQGAIQETQYF. DNA for the CDR3: TGCGCCAGCAGGCCGGGACAGGGGGCGATCCAAGAGACCCAGTACTTC.

The CDR3 DNA reads as TGCAGCGTTGAAAGCGGGGCCGCAGAGACCCAGTACTTC. It codes for CSVESGAAETQYF. J is TRBJ2-5 and V is TRBV29-1; 7 bases agree with TRBD2. This CDR3 is built from 13 residues. The junction had 4 bases not matched to a gene; V was cut back by 2 bases and J by 4 bases. In germline, CDR1 is SQVTM, CDR2 ANQGSEA.

The chain joins TRBV2 to TRBJ2-1, with D possibly TRBD2 on 5 matching bases. CDR1 and CDR2 (germline): SNHLY, FYNNEI. The CDR3 is 15 residues long. V was shortened by 4 bases and J by 2 bases, with 12 bases between the two germline ends. The DNA for the CDR3 is TGTGCCAGCAGTGTAGCGAGGCCTCCCTACAATGAGCAGTTCTTC. The encoded protein is CASSVARPPYNEQFF.

Regarding this clone: One end of the junction is discordant with germline, which a read error may explain. V and J are TRBV5-1 and TRBJ1-2, with D tentatively TRBD1 (6 bases). The CDR3 contains 14 residues. Per germline, CDR1 SGHRS and CDR2 YFSETQ. CDR3 sequence: CASSQSQGNSGYTF. The DNA for the CDR3 is TGCGCCAGCAGCCAATCCCAGGGGAACTCTGGCTACACCTTC.

This chain links TRBV7-3 with TRBJ1-2; TRBD1 aligns across 7 bases. Germline V gene data show CDR1 as SGHTA and CDR2 as FQGTGA. The length of the CDR3 is 17 residues. Trimming removed 4 bases from V and 1 base from J; junction bases left unmatched: 12. Written as DNA, the CDR3 is TGTGCCAGCAGCTGGGGGACAGTCCCCACTATTAACTATGGCTACACCTTC. Its protein product is CASSWGTVPTINYGYTF.

This clone occurred a few times. This chain uses TRBV30 with TRBJ1-1; no definite D call. Germline V lookup: CDR1 GTSNPN, CDR2 SVGIG (reference sequence). The CDR3 runs 11 residues. The V end was cut by 2 bases, the J end by 8 bases, with 9 bases between. The CDR3 reads CAWSIESEAFF. The CDR3 nucleotides are TGTGCCTGGAGTATTGAGAGCGAAGCTTTCTTT. Full variable domain (rest looked up from reference TRBV30 and TRBJ1-1): SQTIHQWPATLVQPVGSPLSLECTVEGTSNPNLYWYRQAAGRGLQLLFYSVGIGQISSEVPQNLSASRPQDRQFILSSKKLLLSDSGFYLCAWSIESEAFFGQGTRLTVV.

In this sample, this clone turned up a few times. The DNA for the CDR3 is TGTGCCAGCAGCAGACAAGTTGGCACTGAAGCTTTCTTT. This encodes CASSRQVGTEAFF. V and J are TRBV2 and TRBJ1-1; D gene ambiguous. CDR3 length equals 13 residues. Germline V gene lookup returns CDR1 SNHLY and CDR2 FYNNEI. V was shortened by 6 bases and J by 4 bases, with 12 bases between the two germline ends.

The J gene is TRBJ1-5, the V gene TRBV6-2 or TRBV6-3; D not resolved. Trimming removed 0 bases at V and 7 bases at J, with 10 bases between. Looked up from germline, CDR1 is MNHEY and CDR2 is SVGEGT. CDR3 size: 14 residues. CDR3 sequence reads: CASSYSNTEQPQHF. The CDR3, as DNA: TGTGCCAGCAGTTACTCGAATACGGAGCAGCCCCAGCATTTT.

V gene TRBV18 combines with J gene TRBJ2-7; TRBD1 agrees at 9 bases. CDR1 KGHSH and CDR2 LQKENI come from the germline V gene. The CDR3 consists of 13 residues. After removal of 6 bases from V and 4 bases from J, the junction contained 4 bases not matched to a gene. The CDR3: CASSRGTGYEQYF. The CDR3 coding sequence is TGTGCCAGCTCCCGCGGGACAGGGTACGAGCAGTACTTC. Combining the CDR3 with reference TRBV18 and TRBJ2-7 gives the whole variable domain NAGVMQNPRHLVRRRGQEARLRCSPMKGHSHVYWYRQLPEEGLKFMVYLQKENIIDESGMPKERFSAEFPKEGPSILRIQQVVRGDSAAYFCASSRGTGYEQYFGPGTRLTVT.

This sequence joins TRBV19 and TRBJ1-4, with no clear D. CDR3 length: 13 residues. V was pared by 7 bases and J by 6 bases, with 12 bases between. Germline V gives CDR1 LNHDA, CDR2 SQIVND (reference sequence). CDR3 region: CASNPGSHEKLFF. The CDR3 nucleotides read TGTGCCAGTAATCCAGGATCGCATGAAAAACTGTTTTTT.

This sequence joins TRBV19 and TRBJ2-4; unclear D gene. The CDR3 length is 15 residues. V was pared by 0 bases and J by 1 base, with 7 bases between. CDR1 is LNHDA, CDR2 SQIVND, per germline (reference sequence). The CDR3 DNA reads TGTGCCAGTAGTATAGACTGGGCCGCCAAAAACATTCAGTACTTC. Protein sequence: CASSIDWAAKNIQYF.

This clone showed up just a few times. The V and J genes are TRBV10-1 and TRBJ1-2; 8 bases map to TRBD1. Germline V gene data show CDR1 as WNHNN and CDR2 as SYGVQD (reference sequence). The CDR3 totals 14 residues. Trimming took 6 bases from V and 2 from J; bases not matched to a gene: 5. CDR3 sequence (DNA): TGCGCCAGCAGCGCAGGGGGCCTAAACTATGGCTACACCTTC. Its protein is CASSAGGLNYGYTF.

This sequence joins TRBV28 and TRBJ1-2; weak D call: TRBD1 (5 bases). CDR1 is MDHEN and CDR2 is SYDVKM in the germline V gene. CDR3 size: 13 residues. With 3 bases removed from V and 1 base from J, the gap between germline ends came to 6 bases. The CDR3 DNA follows: TGTGCCAGCAGTTTTCAGGGTAACTATGGCTACACCTTC. Translation gives CASSFQGNYGYTF.

The chain has TRBV18 and TRBJ1-2; no firm D call. Per the germline V gene, CDR1 is KGHSH and CDR2 is LQKENI. V shed 5 bases and J shed 8 bases, with 15 bases lying between them. This CDR3 is 13 amino acids long. CDR3: CASSTRAGGGYTF. For the CDR3, the DNA is TGTGCCAGCTCAACTCGTGCAGGTGGCGGCTACACCTTC.

This clone was picked up a small number of times. V is TRBV6-6 and J is TRBJ1-6, with no clear D. This CDR3 region has 14 residues. V was trimmed by 8 bases and J by 7 bases, leaving 15 bases between them. Germline CDR1 reads MNHNY; CDR2 reads SVGAGI (reference sequence). CDR3 DNA: TGTGCCAGCTCCCCACCCGGAGGAAATTCACCCCTCCACTTT. This translates into CASSPPGGNSPLHF.

The genes are TRBV7-8 and TRBJ1-5; a possible D gene is TRBD1 (5 bases). Between the trimmed V and J ends, which lost 5 bases and 6 bases, there was a span of 14 bases. This CDR3 contains 14 residues. Looked up from germline, CDR1 is SGHVS and CDR2 is FQNEAQ. The CDR3 loop is CASSPSGGSQPQHF. DNA for the CDR3: TGTGCCAGCAGCCCCTCGGGGGGGTCTCAGCCCCAGCATTTT. Full variable domain (missing parts from reference TRBV7-8 and TRBJ1-5): GAGVSQSPRYKVAKRGQDVALRCDPISGHVSLFWYQQALGQGPEFLTYFQNEAQLDKSGLPSDRFFAERPEGSVSTLKIQRTQQEDSAVYLCASSPSGGSQPQHFGDGTRLSIL.